The clone carrying this TCR beta chain came up many times. Between the trimmed V and J ends, which lost 2 bases and 0 bases, there was a span of 18 bases. There are 18 residues in the CDR3. Germline V gene lookup returns CDR1 SGHTA and CDR2 FQGNSA. This sample is drawn from a study of blood T cells in healthy people across ages. The use of a sample-barcoded 5' primer and a J-beta primer mix characterized a second PCR of roughly 7 to 11 cycles. TCRdb reprocessed the 5' RACE reads via MiXCR and lists one record per CDR3 protein. The sample has more than 800,000 distinct CDR3 sequences; about 28% are singletons.

This chain uses TRBV7-2 with TRBJ2-3, with D perhaps being TRBD1 or TRBD2 (5 bases each). Source material: blood. This clonotype was sampled from a woman older than 75 in good health. The CDR3, as DNA: TGTGCCAGCAGCTTAAGGTGGGGCCGGACTCCTAGCACAGATACGCAGTATTTT. It encodes CASSLRWGRTPSTDTQYF.